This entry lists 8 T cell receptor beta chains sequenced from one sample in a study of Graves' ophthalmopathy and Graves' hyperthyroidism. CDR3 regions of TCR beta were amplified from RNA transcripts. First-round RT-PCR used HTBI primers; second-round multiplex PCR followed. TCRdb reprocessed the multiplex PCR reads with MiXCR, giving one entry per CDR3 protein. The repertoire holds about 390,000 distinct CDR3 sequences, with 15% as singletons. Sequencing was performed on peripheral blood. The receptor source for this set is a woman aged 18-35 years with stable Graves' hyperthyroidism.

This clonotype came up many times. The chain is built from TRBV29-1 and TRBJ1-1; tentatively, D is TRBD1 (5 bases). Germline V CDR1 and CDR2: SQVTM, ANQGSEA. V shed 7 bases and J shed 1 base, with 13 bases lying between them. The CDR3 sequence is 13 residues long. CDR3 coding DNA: TGCAGCGCGGGGGGATTGGGGAACACTGAAGCTTTCTTT. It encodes CSAGGLGNTEAFF.

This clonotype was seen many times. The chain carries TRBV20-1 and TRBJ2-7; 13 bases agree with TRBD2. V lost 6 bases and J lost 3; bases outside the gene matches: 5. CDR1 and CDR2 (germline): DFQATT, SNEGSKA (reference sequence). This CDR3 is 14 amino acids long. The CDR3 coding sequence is TGCAGTGCGAGACTAGCGGGGGGTTTCTACGAGCAGTACTTC. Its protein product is CSARLAGGFYEQYF.

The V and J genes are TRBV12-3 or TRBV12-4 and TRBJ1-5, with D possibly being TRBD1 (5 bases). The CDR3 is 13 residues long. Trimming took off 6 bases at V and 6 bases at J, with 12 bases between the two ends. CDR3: CASRLQGGQPQHF. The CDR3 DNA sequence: TGTGCCAGCAGGCTTCAGGGAGGTCAGCCCCAGCATTTT.

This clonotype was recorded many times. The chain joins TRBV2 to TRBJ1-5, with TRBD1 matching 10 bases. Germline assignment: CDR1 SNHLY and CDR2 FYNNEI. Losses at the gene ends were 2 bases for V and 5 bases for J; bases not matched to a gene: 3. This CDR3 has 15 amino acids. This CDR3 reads CASSERQGAHQPQHF. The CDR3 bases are TGTGCCAGCAGTGAACGACAGGGGGCACATCAGCCCCAGCATTTT.

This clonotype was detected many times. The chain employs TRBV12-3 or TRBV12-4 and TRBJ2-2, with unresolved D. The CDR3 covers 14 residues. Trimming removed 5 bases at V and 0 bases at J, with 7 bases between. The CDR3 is CASSNTTNTGELFF. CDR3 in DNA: TGTGCCAGCAGTAACACAACGAACACCGGGGAGCTGTTTTTT.

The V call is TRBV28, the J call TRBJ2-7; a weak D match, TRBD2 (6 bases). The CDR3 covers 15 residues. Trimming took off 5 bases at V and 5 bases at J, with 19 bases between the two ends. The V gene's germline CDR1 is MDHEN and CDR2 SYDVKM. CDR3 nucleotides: TGTGCCAGCAGTATGGGACTCATAAGGGGCCACGAGCAGTACTTC. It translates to CASSMGLIRGHEQYF.

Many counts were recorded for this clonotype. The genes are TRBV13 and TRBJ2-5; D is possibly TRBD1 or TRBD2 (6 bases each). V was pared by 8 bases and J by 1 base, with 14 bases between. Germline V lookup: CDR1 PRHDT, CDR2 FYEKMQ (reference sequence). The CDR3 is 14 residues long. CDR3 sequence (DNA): TGTGCCAGCCGGGATTGGGGGGCCCAAGAGACCCAGTACTTC. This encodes CASRDWGAQETQYF.

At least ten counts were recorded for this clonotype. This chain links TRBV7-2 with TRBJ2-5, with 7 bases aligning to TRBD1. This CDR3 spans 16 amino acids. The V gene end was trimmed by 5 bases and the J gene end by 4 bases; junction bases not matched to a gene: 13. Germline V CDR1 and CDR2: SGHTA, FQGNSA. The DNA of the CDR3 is TGTGCCAGCAGCCGAAAGGGGGCGGCCTACCCAGAGACCCAGTACTTC. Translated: CASSRKGAAYPETQYF.